Below, 21 T cell receptor beta chains from the same sample are listed, as sequenced in a study of vaccination and CD4 T cells after COVID-19. These receptors have no identified antigens. Cultured CD4+ T cell DNA was sequenced using the Oncomine TCR Beta short-read assay. In TCRdb, the PCR reads were re-called with MiXCR into one record per CDR3 protein. The sample holds under 20,000 distinct CDR3 sequences, 23% seen once. Treatment here: approximately nine-day PBMC culture with coronavirus spike peptide pools or control peptides (ViraFEST assay). Specimen: cultured CD4+ T cells from blood. The receptor source for this set is a human donor with COVID-19.

This clonotype ranks as medium-sized. The rearrangement links TRBV6-1 to TRBJ1-3, with D tentatively TRBD1 (5 bases). The germline gives CDR1 MNHNS, CDR2 SASEGT. This CDR3 region has 16 residues. V was cut by 7 bases and J by 0 bases, with 16 bases left in between. The CDR3 loop reads CASNVPGRSSGNTIYF. The CDR3 DNA follows: TGTGCCAGCAATGTTCCGGGACGGAGCTCTGGAAACACCATATATTTT.

The chain employs TRBV20-1 and TRBJ2-2; D is unresolved. This CDR3 spans 13 amino acids. Trimming took off 5 bases at V and 10 bases at J, with 17 bases between the two ends. Germline V gene sequence: CDR1 DFQATT, CDR2 SNEGSKA (reference sequence). CDR3 sequence reads: CSAPTGVLEELFF. The DNA of the CDR3 is TGCAGTGCTCCGACTGGGGTCCTCGAGGAGCTGTTTTTT.

This clonotype is labeled medium-sized. The V call is TRBV20-1, the J call TRBJ1-2; TRBD1 matches at 9 bases. The J segment lost 4 bases and the V segment lost 5 bases, leaving 2 bases of the junction unmatched. The CDR3 length is 12 residues. Germline lookup yields CDR1 DFQATT and CDR2 SNEGSKA (reference sequence). CDR3 DNA: TGCAGTGCTCCGACAGGGGGCTATGGCTACACCTTC. Protein product: CSAPTGGYGYTF.

This clonotype appeared a few times. The chain employs TRBV4-1 and TRBJ2-2; 7 bases match TRBD2. The germline CDR1 and CDR2 sequences are MGHRA and YSYEKL. V shed 2 bases and J 3 bases; nucleotides not matched to a gene: 3. CDR3 size: 15 residues. The CDR3 region is CASSQPAGYTGELFF. The CDR3, as DNA: TGCGCCAGCAGCCAACCAGCGGGGTACACCGGGGAGCTGTTTTTT.

The rearrangement links TRBV9 to TRBJ1-2, with D possibly matching TRBD1 (5 bases). Per germline, CDR1 SGDLS and CDR2 YYNGEE. V was pared by 4 bases and J by 2 bases, with 6 bases between. The CDR3 contains 12 residues. Here the CDR3 reads CASSRDNYGYTF. The DNA for the CDR3 is TGTGCCAGCAGCCGGGACAACTATGGCTACACCTTC. Full variable domain (missing parts from reference TRBV9 and TRBJ1-2): DSGVTQTPKHLITATGQRVTLRCSPRSGDLSVYWYQQSLDQGLQFLIQYYNGEERAKGNILERFSAQQFPDLHSELNLSSLELGDSALYFCASSRDNYGYTFGSGTRLTVV.

This clonotype appeared a few times. The chain combines TRBV6-2 or TRBV6-3 with TRBJ2-5, with D uncertain. Germline CDR1 and CDR2: MNHEY and SVGEGT. The CDR3 covers 13 residues. The V end lost 6 bases, the J end lost 3 bases, and 11 bases lay between the germline ends. CDR3 DNA: TGTGCCAGCAGACCGCCTTCCGAAGAGACCCAGTACTTC. This translates into CASRPPSEETQYF.

This clonotype was seen a few times. The chain joins TRBV20-1 to TRBJ2-2, with 7 nucleotides matching TRBD1. The trim removed 0 bases at V and 0 bases at J, leaving 10 bases unmatched. The germline V gene encodes CDR1 DFQATT and CDR2 SNEGSKA (reference sequence). The CDR3 sequence is 18 residues long. The CDR3 loop reads CSARDPSRTGSNTGELFF. CDR3 DNA: TGCAGTGCTAGAGATCCCTCTCGGACAGGTTCGAACACCGGGGAGCTGTTTTTT.

This clonotype was counted between two and nine times. The chain employs TRBV19 and TRBJ2-7, with 9 bases fitting TRBD1. The CDR3 contains 13 residues. Per germline, CDR1 LNHDA and CDR2 SQIVND (reference sequence). Trimming took 9 bases from V and 3 from J; bases not matched to a gene: 6. As DNA, the CDR3 is TGTGCCAGCAACCGGGACAGGGACTACGAGCAGTACTTC. This translates into CASNRDRDYEQYF.

This clonotype was detected only a few times. V gene TRBV27 combines with J gene TRBJ2-7; D may correspond to TRBD1 or TRBD2 (5 bases each). V lost 6 bases and J lost 0, with 12 bases in between. The CDR3 has 14 amino acids. The V gene's germline CDR1 is MNHEY and CDR2 SMNVEV (reference sequence). The CDR3 protein is CASRAGTTSYEQYF. In nucleotides, the CDR3 is TGTGCCAGCAGAGCCGGGACGACCTCCTACGAGCAGTACTTC.

Sample share makes this clonotype medium-sized (0.01 to 0.1%). CDR3 coding DNA: TGTGCCAGCAGCACAGACCGGGCAGCAGGGCAGCCCCAGCATTTT. Protein: CASSTDRAAGQPQHF. The chain is built from TRBV7-2 and TRBJ1-5; a weak D match, TRBD1 (5 bases). V dropped 5 bases and J dropped 7 bases, with 18 bases sitting between them. The CDR3 is made up of 15 amino acids. CDR1 and CDR2 from the germline V gene are SGHTA and FQGNSA.

V and J are TRBV18 and TRBJ2-7; no reliable D call. Germline CDR1 and CDR2: KGHSH and LQKENI. The V and J ends lost 3 bases and 6 bases respectively, with 6 bases between them. The CDR3 length is 11 residues. CDR3 DNA sequence: TGTGCCAGCTCACCTCAGACCGAGCAGTACTTC. This encodes CASSPQTEQYF.

The genes are TRBV19 and TRBJ2-1; 8 bases map to TRBD2. The CDR3 is 15 amino acids. V lost 5 bases and J lost 9; bases outside the gene matches: 12. From germline, CDR1 is LNHDA and CDR2 SQIVND (reference sequence). The CDR3 sequence: CASSPPGGVLSEQFF. DNA for the CDR3: TGTGCCAGTAGTCCTCCCGGGGGGGTCCTTAGTGAGCAGTTCTTC.

This clonotype was seen only a few times. The J gene is TRBJ1-2, the V gene TRBV6-4; a possible D gene is TRBD1 (6 bases). The germline V gene encodes CDR1 MRHNA and CDR2 SNTAGT. The CDR3 has 13 residues. The germline V and J ends were trimmed by 5 bases and 2 bases, with 9 bases remaining between them. In nucleotides, the CDR3 is TGTGCCAGCAGTTCCGACAGGAACTATGGCTACACCTTC. Translating it yields CASSSDRNYGYTF.

V is TRBV27 and J is TRBJ1-5, with D maybe TRBD1 (5 bases). The CDR3 totals 16 residues. V was shortened by 2 bases and J by 2 bases, with 13 bases between the two germline ends. The germline V gene encodes CDR1 MNHEY and CDR2 SMNVEV (reference sequence). The chain's CDR3 is CASSLLGTQGNQPQHF. CDR3 nucleotides: TGTGCCAGCAGTTTACTCGGCACACAGGGCAATCAGCCCCAGCATTTT.

Points on this clonotype: A read error may account for a junction end that differs from germline. The CDR3 nucleotides read TGTGCCGGCAGCTTATATCCCGACGAGACCCAGTACTTC. Translated, it gives CAGSLYPDETQYF. The genes are TRBV7-3 and TRBJ2-5, with no clear D. Germline assignment: CDR1 SGHTA and CDR2 FQGTGA. The CDR3 loop spans 13 amino acids.

The gene calls are TRBV19 and TRBJ1-1; no firm D call. This CDR3 comprises 14 residues. In germline, CDR1 is LNHDA, CDR2 SQIVND (reference sequence). Between the trimmed V and J ends, which lost 0 bases and 1 base, there was a span of 6 bases. CDR3: CASSIDAGNTEAFF. The CDR3 nucleotides are TGTGCCAGTAGTATAGATGCCGGGAACACTGAAGCTTTCTTT.

This clonotype was detected only a few times. Relative to the germline gene, one junction end is altered; a read error may explain this. V and J are TRBV12-3 or TRBV12-4 and TRBJ2-6, with a possible D match to TRBD2 (6 bases). The CDR3 consists of 16 residues. CDR3 protein: CASSIATGAGANVLTF. CDR3 sequence (DNA): TGTGCCAGCAGTATAGCTACGGGGGCTGGGGCCAACGTCCTGACTTTC.

The V and J genes are TRBV9 and TRBJ2-1; 8 bases line up with TRBD1. The CDR3 totals 15 residues. V gave up 3 bases and J gave up 4 bases; unmatched junction bases: 6. The germline V gene encodes CDR1 SGDLS and CDR2 YYNGEE. DNA of the CDR3: TGTGCCAGCAGCGGAGGGACAGGACCGTACAATGAGCAGTTCTTC. It yields the protein CASSGGTGPYNEQFF.

CDR3 nucleotides: TGTGCCAGCAGCCCGACCACCGGGACAGGGACATCACCCCTCCACTTT. This sequence encodes CASSPTTGTGTSPLHF. J is TRBJ1-6 and V is TRBV7-6, with TRBD1 matching over 9 bases. This CDR3 has 16 amino acids. V trimming: 5 bases; J trimming: 10 bases; junction bases outside the gene matches: 12. Germline loops: CDR1 SGHVS, CDR2 FNYEAQ.

The V and J genes are TRBV6-1 and TRBJ2-6, with D possibly TRBD1 on 6 matching bases. Germline V gene sequence: CDR1 MNHNS, CDR2 SASEGT. Trimming removed 6 bases at V and 0 bases at J, with 9 bases between. The CDR3 has 15 residues. The DNA for the CDR3 is TGTGCCAGCAGCGACAGGTCCTCTGGGGCCAACGTCCTGACTTTC. Amino acid sequence: CASSDRSSGANVLTF.

This clonotype appeared a few times. V is TRBV20-1 and J is TRBJ1-1; 12 nucleotides agree with TRBD1. Germline lookup yields CDR1 DFQATT and CDR2 SNEGSKA (reference sequence). The length of the CDR3 is 19 residues. The junction had 13 bases not matched to a gene; V was cut back by 0 bases and J by 2 bases. The CDR3, as DNA: TGCAGTGCTAGAGACCGGGGACAGGGGGCAATCCTAGCTAACACTGAAGCTTTCTTT. Amino acids: CSARDRGQGAILANTEAFF.